This TCR beta chain was sequenced in a study of response to subunit inactivated influenza vaccine (dated by TCRdb to 2016 to 2018). Describing the broader study: To follow how T cells responded to a trivalent subunit inactivated influenza vaccine, the researchers relied on deep quantitative profiling of the T cell receptor repertoire.

Remarks on this clonotype: Its recognized antigen is unknown. No much larger clone is present one base from it, and per-base qualities are unavailable.

Findings and caveats that apply to the study as a whole: According to the authors, only a limited number of new T cells may be recruited by each seasonal influenza vaccination.

V was cut back by 4 bases and J by 4 bases, leaving a gap of 14 bases between them. Taken from the germline V gene, the CDR1 and CDR2 loops are SGHDT and YYEEEE. The CDR3 runs 14 amino acids, cysteine and phenylalanine included. Only the CDR3 part of the read is kept: 42 bases, read in frame from the first base. Libraries came from RT-PCR. Reads for this sample came from an Illumina HiSeq 2500. The public reads were reprocessed in TCRdb via fastp at Q25 and MiXCR, keeping in-frame beta chains. Each CDR3 protein appears once, grouped with its most common genes and DNA. The sample table contains a few hundred thousand distinct CDR3 sequences; only one count was recorded for 7.2% of them. Of the sample, about an eighth falls within the top ten clones.

The receptor comes from a man aged 45-69 years who received an inactivated influenza vaccine. Donor details come from another sample of the same person, matched by shared clones. The sample was PBMCs from blood, taken around 2 years after vaccination. Here the chain combines TRBV5-6 and TRBJ1-1; the D gene is possibly TRBD1, with 5 bases matching. This receptor has the CDR3 CASSVRGTSTEAFF. The nucleotide sequence reads TGTGCCAGCAGCGTGCGGGGCACTTCCACTGAAGCTTTCTTT.